The 30 T cell receptor beta chains listed next were all sequenced from one sample in a study of cytomegalovirus exposure and HLA in healthy donors. Vbeta (60) and Jbeta (13) primers were used in the PCR. Only in-frame clones appear in the TCRdb table, and some are missing; sequencing was by immunoSEQ multiplex PCR. The sample records approximately 130,000 clones, around 85% being singletons. The sample consisted of PBMCs. The source is a boy aged 5-17 years in good health and CMV-seronegative.

As DNA, the CDR3 is TGTGCCAGCAGTTCGCAGGGGGCCTATGGCTACACCTTC. It is translated as CASSSQGAYGYTF. The chain carries TRBV28 and TRBJ1-2, with 8 positions matching TRBD1. The junction had 2 bases not matched to a gene; V was cut back by 4 bases and J by 4 bases. The CDR3 is 13 residues long. CDR1 and CDR2 from the germline V gene are MDHEN and SYDVKM.

This sequence joins TRBV27 and TRBJ1-1, with TRBD1 as a possible D gene (5 bases). CDR3 length: 15 amino acids. The V gene lost 0 bases and the J gene lost 8 bases, with 16 bases spanning the gap. Germline V gene sequence: CDR1 MNHEY, CDR2 SMNVEV (reference sequence). In DNA form, the CDR3 reads TGTGCCAGCAGTTTATCGATTCAGGGTACGAGGGAAGCTTTCTTT. Protein product: CASSLSIQGTREAFF.

The chain carries TRBV7-2 and TRBJ2-7, with D possibly TRBD1 on 5 matching bases. The CDR3 is 15 amino acids. Germline values: CDR1 SGHTA, CDR2 FQGNSA. Trimming took 5 bases from V and 6 from J, leaving 20 bases between them. The CDR3, as DNA: TGTGCCAGCAGCCTACAGACAGCCTCTCCTTCCGAGCAGTACTTC. Translation gives CASSLQTASPSEQYF.

The chain couples TRBV5-6 to TRBJ2-3; D is uncertain. This CDR3 contains 17 residues. The germline V and J ends were trimmed by 0 bases and 5 bases, with 19 bases remaining between them. CDR1 is SGHDT and CDR2 is YYEEEE in the germline V gene. The CDR3 spells CASSLAIFTGYGDTQYF. CDR3 nucleotide sequence: TGTGCCAGCAGCTTGGCCATCTTTACGGGTTACGGAGATACGCAGTATTTT.

The genes are TRBV5-5 and TRBJ1-3, with D uncertain. Germline-derived CDR1 and CDR2 are SGHKS and YYEKEE (reference sequence). The CDR3 consists of 14 residues. Trimming took off 6 bases at V and 2 bases at J, with 12 bases between the two ends. This CDR3 is CASTLRLTGNTIYF. As DNA, the CDR3 is TGTGCCAGCACCCTGCGGCTTACTGGAAACACCATATATTTT.

The chain is built from TRBV5-4 and TRBJ2-7; 7 nucleotides agree with TRBD2. The CDR3 runs 13 residues. Germline V gene sequence: CDR1 SGHNT, CDR2 YYREEE (reference sequence). The trim removed 4 bases at V and 3 bases at J, leaving 4 bases unmatched. CDR3 DNA sequence: TGTGCCAGCAGCCCGGGGGGTGACTACGAGCAGTACTTC. Translating it yields CASSPGGDYEQYF. Full variable domain (remainder filled in from reference TRBV5-4 and TRBJ2-7): ETGVTQSPTHLIKTRGQQVTLRCSSQSGHNTVSWYQQALGQGPQFIFQYYREEENGRGNFPPRFSGLQFPNYSSELNVNALELDDSALYLCASSPGGDYEQYFGPGTRLTVT.

This chain links TRBV5-6 with TRBJ1-5; D ambiguous. Germline lookup yields CDR1 SGHDT and CDR2 YYEEEE. This CDR3 is 15 amino acids long. The V gene lost 1 base and the J gene lost 9 bases, with 17 bases spanning the gap. DNA for the CDR3: TGTGCCAGCAGCTTGTTTTCGTCGGCGGGTCGGCCCCAGCATTTT. Translated: CASSLFSSAGRPQHF.

The chain carries TRBV12-5 and TRBJ1-2; 7 bases are a match to TRBD1. The CDR3 is 16 residues long. The junction had 7 bases not matched to a gene; V was cut back by 1 base and J by 2 bases. From germline, CDR1 is LGHNT and CDR2 FRNRAP. In nucleotides, the CDR3 is TGTGCTAGTGGTTTGGGGACAGGACAGGCGAACTATGGCTACACCTTC. This translates into CASGLGTGQANYGYTF.

This chain uses TRBV30 with TRBJ1-4; D not resolved. Trimming took off 0 bases at V and 7 bases at J, with 3 bases between the two ends. The CDR3 is 11 amino acids. Germline CDR1 is GTSNPN and CDR2 is SVGIG (reference sequence). Here the CDR3 DNA reads TGTGCCTGGAGTGTCAGTGAAAAACTGTTTTTT. This sequence encodes CAWSVSEKLFF. The full variable domain, with the rest looked up from reference TRBV30 and TRBJ1-4, is SQTIHQWPATLVQPVGSPLSLECTVEGTSNPNLYWYRQAAGRGLQLLFYSVGIGQISSEVPQNLSASRPQDRQFILSSKKLLLSDSGFYLCAWSVSEKLFFGSGTQLSVL.

This clone was seen more than once but under ten times. The V gene is TRBV4-1, the J gene TRBJ2-4; a weak D match, TRBD2 (5 bases). Germline CDR1 reads MGHRA; CDR2 reads YSYEKL. This CDR3 region has 15 residues. V was cut by 4 bases and J by 4 bases, with 14 bases left in between. The CDR3 region is CASSPAGEGKNIQYF. CDR3 in DNA: TGCGCCAGCAGCCCGGCGGGTGAGGGAAAAAACATTCAGTACTTC.

The chain links TRBV7-2 to TRBJ1-2, with D possibly TRBD1 on 5 matching bases. Germline V gene sequence: CDR1 SGHTA, CDR2 FQGNSA. The V end lost 4 bases, the J end lost 4 bases, and 22 bases lay between the germline ends. The CDR3 totals 17 residues. For the CDR3, the DNA is TGTGCCAGCAGCTCCGTGACAGTCCTAAAGCGCCCCTATGGCTACACCTTC. Residues: CASSSVTVLKRPYGYTF.

The chain employs TRBV11-2 and TRBJ2-3, with D unclear. Germline V gene lookup returns CDR1 SGHAT and CDR2 FQNNGV. The CDR3 covers 15 residues. With 1 base removed from V and 0 bases from J, the gap between germline ends came to 8 bases. The CDR3 sequence is CASSLAGESTDTQYF. The CDR3 nucleotides read TGTGCCAGCAGCTTAGCTGGAGAAAGCACAGATACGCAGTATTTT.

The rearrangement uses TRBV30 and TRBJ1-1, with D unresolved. Germline CDR1 GTSNPN, CDR2 SVGIG (reference sequence). CDR3 length: 13 residues. V gave up 7 bases and J gave up 3 bases, with 15 bases separating them. In DNA form, the CDR3 reads TGTGCCTTGGAGGCCCGGGGATACACTGAAGCTTTCTTT. Its protein product is CALEARGYTEAFF.

V is TRBV7-9 and J is TRBJ2-2, with a possible D match to TRBD1 (6 bases). V was shortened by 6 bases and J by 2 bases, with 10 bases between the two germline ends. The CDR3 contains 14 residues. CDR1 SEHNR and CDR2 FQNEAQ come from the germline V gene (reference sequence). The CDR3 here is CASRGHLNTGELFF. For the CDR3, the DNA is TGTGCCAGCAGGGGACACCTCAACACCGGGGAGCTGTTTTTT.

The chain recombines TRBV7-2 with TRBJ2-7; D is uncertain. Germline V gene sequence: CDR1 SGHTA, CDR2 FQGNSA. Trimming cost V 1 base and J 3 bases, with 7 bases left between them. CDR3 length: 13 residues. This CDR3 reads CASSLVHSYEQYF. The CDR3 nucleotides are TGTGCCAGCAGCTTAGTGCACAGCTACGAGCAGTACTTC.

CDR3 coding DNA: TGTGCCAGCAGCGCCGTACCAGGCGTTTGGACTGAAGCTTTCTTT. Translation: CASSAVPGVWTEAFF. The chain links TRBV9 to TRBJ1-1; D unclear. This CDR3 comprises 15 residues. Germline CDR1 SGDLS, CDR2 YYNGEE. Trimming shortened V by 3 bases and J by 5 bases, and 17 bases separated the two germline ends.

The chain is built from TRBV7-2 and TRBJ1-3; 9 bases fit TRBD1. Germline assignment: CDR1 SGHTA and CDR2 FQGNSA. Trimming took 5 bases from V and 7 from J; bases not matched to a gene: 12. This CDR3 comprises 16 residues. CDR3 sequence (DNA): TGTGCCAGCAGCCCGGGACAGGGAAGCATAGGGAACACCATATATTTT. Translation gives CASSPGQGSIGNTIYF. Filled out from reference TRBV7-2 and TRBJ1-3, the complete variable domain reads GAGVSQSPSNKVTEKGKDVELRCDPISGHTALYWYRQSLGQGLEFLIYFQGNSAPDKSGLPSDRFSAERTGGSVSTLTIQRTQQEDSAVYLCASSPGQGSIGNTIYFGEGSWLTVV.

As concerns this clone: The junction shows a germline mismatch at one end, possibly a read error. The chain links TRBV7-8 to TRBJ2-3, with D perhaps TRBD2 (5 bases). Germline loops: CDR1 SGHVS, CDR2 FQNEAQ. This CDR3 is built from 12 residues. CDR3: CASSLSRGFSFF. CDR3 in DNA: TGTGCCAGCAGCTTAAGTAGAGGGTTCAGCTTTTTT.

This rearrangement joins TRBV27 to TRBJ2-2; TRBD2 agrees at 9 bases. CDR3 length: 16 amino acids. The V and J ends lost 1 base and 7 bases, in that order; junction bases with no gene match: 7. Germline V CDR1 and CDR2: MNHEY, SMNVEV (reference sequence). The chain's CDR3 is CASSLWAGGPFGELFF. The CDR3 nucleotides are TGTGCCAGCAGTTTATGGGCGGGAGGGCCGTTCGGGGAGCTGTTTTTT.

The chain combines TRBV19 with TRBJ1-5; D is undetermined. Germline V gene lookup returns CDR1 LNHDA and CDR2 SQIVND (reference sequence). Between the trimmed V and J ends, which lost 3 bases and 2 bases, there was a span of 11 bases. The CDR3 contains 15 residues. The CDR3 nucleotides are TGTGCCAGTAGTATCGCCCCACGGGGCAATCAGCCCCAGCATTTT. Protein sequence: CASSIAPRGNQPQHF.

This clone occurred a few times. The rearrangement links TRBV10-1 to TRBJ2-1; 7 positions match TRBD2. The ends lost 4 bases at V and 3 bases at J; junction bases unmatched: 0. CDR3 length: 13 amino acids. CDR1 WNHNN and CDR2 SYGVQD come from the germline V gene (reference sequence). DNA of the CDR3: TGCGCCAGCAGTGCGGGGGGCTACAATGAGCAGTTCTTC. This gives the protein CASSAGGYNEQFF.

The chain recombines TRBV9 with TRBJ2-7, with D perhaps TRBD1 (6 bases). Germline V lookup: CDR1 SGDLS, CDR2 YYNGEE. The CDR3 length is 13 residues. Deletions cut 3 bases from V and 6 bases from J, with 13 bases between. The CDR3: CASSATTGSEQYF. The DNA of the CDR3 is TGTGCCAGCAGCGCGACCACAGGGTCCGAGCAGTACTTC. Full variable domain (outside the CDR3, taken from reference TRBV9 and TRBJ2-7): DSGVTQTPKHLITATGQRVTLRCSPRSGDLSVYWYQQSLDQGLQFLIQYYNGEERAKGNILERFSAQQFPDLHSELNLSSLELGDSALYFCASSATTGSEQYFGPGTRLTVT.

The genes are TRBV18 and TRBJ1-1; no clear D. The ends were cut back, 4 bases at V and 5 bases at J, with 14 bases in the middle. The CDR3 totals 14 residues. The germline gives CDR1 KGHSH, CDR2 LQKENI. The CDR3 sequence: CASSRRGESTEAFF. In DNA, the CDR3 is TGTGCCAGCTCACGTAGAGGAGAGTCGACTGAAGCTTTCTTT.

This rearrangement joins TRBV27 to TRBJ1-2; 10 bases line up with TRBD1. Per the germline V gene, CDR1 is MNHEY and CDR2 is SMNVEV (reference sequence). The J segment lost 4 bases and the V segment lost 4 bases, leaving 3 bases of the junction unmatched. The CDR3 length is 14 residues. DNA for the CDR3: TGTGCCAGCAGTTGGACAGGGGGACCCTATGGCTACACCTTC. The encoded protein is CASSWTGGPYGYTF.

The chain links TRBV18 to TRBJ2-5; 8 bases fit TRBD1. Trimming cost V 3 bases and J 1 base; bases outside gene matches: 7. The CDR3 runs 16 residues. The germline V gene has CDR1 KGHSH and CDR2 LQKENI. The CDR3 loop reads CASSPLRQGPQETQYF. CDR3 bases: TGTGCCAGCTCACCCCTTCGACAGGGGCCCCAAGAGACCCAGTACTTC.

The rearrangement uses TRBV2 and TRBJ2-1; 12 bases are a match to TRBD2. Losses at the gene ends were 6 bases for V and 5 bases for J; bases not matched to a gene: 5. There are 15 residues in the CDR3. The germline gives CDR1 SNHLY, CDR2 FYNNEI. The CDR3, as DNA: TGTGCCAGCAGCGCTAGCGGGAGGGCCCACAATGAGCAGTTCTTC. Its translation: CASSASGRAHNEQFF.

CDR3 nucleotide sequence: TGTGCCAGCAGCCTAGGCAATAATCCCAAAAACATTCAGTACTTC. It translates to CASSLGNNPKNIQYF. This chain joins TRBV5-6 and TRBJ2-4; no clear D. The CDR3 is 15 residues long. With 4 bases removed from V and 2 bases from J, the gap between germline ends came to 13 bases. Germline V gives CDR1 SGHDT, CDR2 YYEEEE.

This rearrangement joins TRBV30 to TRBJ1-3; D is unclear. Trimming cost V 0 bases and J 4 bases, with 10 bases left between them. Germline lookup yields CDR1 GTSNPN and CDR2 SVGIG (reference sequence). The CDR3 spans 14 residues. CDR3 amino acids: CAWSVGGVGNTIYF. The CDR3 bases are TGTGCCTGGAGTGTAGGCGGGGTAGGAAACACCATATATTTT.

This clone has a handful of counts. V is TRBV29-1 and J is TRBJ1-1; D ambiguous. Germline CDR1 and CDR2: SQVTM and ANQGSEA. Between the trimmed V and J ends, which lost 6 bases and 0 bases, there was a span of 5 bases. The CDR3 has 11 residues. CDR3 nucleotides: TGCAGCGTCCGTTTGAACACTGAAGCTTTCTTT. It codes for CSVRLNTEAFF.

The chain recombines TRBV7-2 with TRBJ1-1, with TRBD1 matching 9 bases. The CDR3 runs 14 residues. Germline trimming cut 6 bases from V and 0 bases from J; bases unmatched to any gene: 2. Looked up from germline, CDR1 is SGHTA and CDR2 is FQGNSA. CDR3 protein: CASRRQGVNTEAFF. As DNA, the CDR3 is TGTGCCAGCAGGAGACAGGGGGTGAACACTGAAGCTTTCTTT.